The 22 T cell receptor beta chains reported below all come from one sample, sequenced in a study of blood T cell repertoires in COVID-19. Assay: immunoSEQ multiplex PCR; the TCRdb copy retains only in-frame clones and omits some. The sample contains 210,000 or so clones, approximately 84% of which appear only once. The source material was peripheral blood. The source is a woman aged 70-85 years with active or convalescent COVID-19.

The V call is TRBV6-4, the J call TRBJ2-3, with 8 bases identical to TRBD2. CDR1 is MRHNA and CDR2 is SNTAGT in the germline V gene. J gave up 5 bases and V 6 bases, and 7 bases lay outside the gene matches. There are 14 residues in the CDR3. The CDR3 DNA is TGTGCCAGCAGGCCGGGAGGGCCCATAGATACGCAGTATTTT. This sequence encodes CASRPGGPIDTQYF.

This clone was seen a few times. V is TRBV5-1 and J is TRBJ1-6, with 8 nucleotides matching TRBD1. V trimming: 3 bases; J trimming: 10 bases; junction bases outside the gene matches: 3. CDR1 is SGHRS, CDR2 YFSETQ, per germline. This CDR3 spans 13 amino acids. CDR3 sequence reads: CASSYGQGSPLHF. The CDR3 DNA sequence: TGCGCCAGCAGCTACGGACAGGGATCACCCCTCCACTTT.

This rearrangement joins TRBV7-6 to TRBJ1-4, with 7 nucleotides matching TRBD1. The CDR3 extends over 15 amino acids. From germline, CDR1 is SGHVS and CDR2 FNYEAQ. V trimming: 4 bases; J trimming: 5 bases; junction bases outside the gene matches: 7. CDR3 sequence: CASSSNRGINEKLFF. As DNA, the CDR3 is TGTGCCAGCAGCTCTAACAGGGGAATCAATGAAAAACTGTTTTTT. Together with reference TRBV7-6 and TRBJ1-4, the CDR3 gives the full variable domain: GAGVSQSPRYKVTKRGQDVALRCDPISGHVSLYWYRQALGQGPEFLTYFNYEAQQDKSGLPNDRFSAERPEGSISTLTIQRTEQRDSAMYRCASSSNRGINEKLFFGSGTQLSVL.

Comments on this clone: Mismatch with germline at one junction end may stem from a read error. The J gene is TRBJ2-1, the V gene TRBV19; 9 bases are a match to TRBD2. Germline V gene data show CDR1 as LNHDA and CDR2 as SQIVND (reference sequence). This CDR3 has 15 residues. The chain's CDR3 is CASSLEGLALNEQFF. CDR3 nucleotide sequence: TGTGCCAGTAGTCTAGAGGGACTAGCCCTAAATGAGCAGTTCTTC.

This chain links TRBV27 with TRBJ2-1; 8 positions match TRBD1. V lost 2 bases to trimming and J lost 6 bases; unmatched junction nucleotides: 6. This CDR3 has 15 amino acids. Germline V gives CDR1 MNHEY, CDR2 SMNVEV (reference sequence). The CDR3 DNA reads as TGTGCCAGCAGTTTACGGACAGGGCTCGGCAATGAGCAGTTCTTC. Amino acids: CASSLRTGLGNEQFF.

The chain carries TRBV28 and TRBJ1-5; 8 bases line up with TRBD1. This CDR3 spans 14 amino acids. V dropped 7 bases and J dropped 7; count of bases not matched to a gene: 9. In germline, CDR1 is MDHEN, CDR2 SYDVKM. In DNA, the CDR3 is TGTGCCAGCACCCCGGGACAGGAAGGCCAGCCCCAGCATTTT. This translates into CASTPGQEGQPQHF.

The genes are TRBV21-1 and TRBJ2-1; the table's D call TRBD1 went unverified against the DNA. TRBV21-1 is annotated as a pseudogene. CDR3 length: 16 residues. DNA for the CDR3: TGTGCCAGCAGCAAACCCGGACAGGGCTCCTACAATGAGCAGTTCTTC. Translation: CASSKPGQGSYNEQFF.

The chain combines TRBV19 with TRBJ2-3; 7 bases are a match to TRBD2. This CDR3 contains 16 residues. The ends lost 6 bases at V and 2 bases at J; junction bases unmatched: 11. Germline assignment: CDR1 LNHDA and CDR2 SQIVND (reference sequence). CDR3 nucleotide sequence: TGTGCCAGTAGCGAAACTACTAGCGCGTCCACAGATACGCAGTATTTT. Protein product: CASSETTSASTDTQYF.

The V call is TRBV5-4, the J call TRBJ1-2; D is uncertain. The CDR3 length is 13 residues. The ends were cut back, 0 bases at V and 1 base at J, with 4 bases in the middle. From germline, CDR1 is SGHNT and CDR2 YYREEE (reference sequence). The CDR3 sequence is CASSLVNNYGYTF. In DNA form, the CDR3 reads TGTGCCAGCAGCTTGGTTAATAACTATGGCTACACCTTC.

The chain is built from TRBV5-6 and TRBJ2-3, with TRBD2 matching over 7 bases. There are 17 residues in the CDR3. Germline V CDR1 and CDR2: SGHDT, YYEEEE. J lost 0 bases, V lost 0 bases, and 7 bases had no gene match. CDR3 sequence: CASSLGLAEDSTDTQYF. For the CDR3, the DNA is TGTGCCAGCAGCTTGGGGCTAGCGGAGGATAGCACAGATACGCAGTATTTT.

This clone was observed a few times. The chain links TRBV7-9 to TRBJ2-6; the D gene is possibly TRBD2 (7 bases). The CDR3 spans 19 residues. Germline V gene data show CDR1 as SEHNR and CDR2 as FQNEAQ (reference sequence). V dropped 6 bases and J dropped 2 bases, with 23 bases sitting between them. CDR3 in amino acids: CASSRGGWREKPGANVLTF. The CDR3 DNA sequence: TGTGCCAGCAGTCGCGGGGGCTGGCGGGAGAAGCCTGGGGCCAACGTCCTGACTTTC.

The chain is built from TRBV5-4 and TRBJ2-7; 9 bases map to TRBD1. V was pared by 1 base and J by 4 bases, with 6 bases of the junction left unmatched. CDR3 length: 15 amino acids. Germline CDR1 and CDR2: SGHNT and YYREEE (reference sequence). The CDR3 protein is CASSLPGQGTYEQYF. The DNA for the CDR3 is TGTGCCAGCAGCTTGCCGGGACAGGGTACGTACGAGCAGTACTTC.

This chain connects TRBV18 to TRBJ2-5, with 7 bases fitting TRBD1. J lost 1 base, V lost 6 bases, and 11 bases had no gene match. Germline values: CDR1 KGHSH, CDR2 LQKENI. The CDR3 covers 16 residues. CDR3 DNA: TGTGCCAGCTCCCCGGCCGGGACAGTTTTCCAAGAGACCCAGTACTTC. It yields the protein CASSPAGTVFQETQYF.

The chain links TRBV7-3 to TRBJ2-2; D perhaps matches TRBD2 (7 bases). The CDR3 contains 16 residues. V shed 5 bases and J shed 6 bases, with 19 bases lying between them. The germline CDR1 and CDR2 sequences are SGHTA and FQGTGA. The CDR3 region is CASSADAGARAGELFF. In nucleotides, the CDR3 is TGTGCCAGCAGCGCAGATGCGGGGGCTAGGGCCGGGGAGCTGTTTTTT.

The rearrangement links TRBV6-6 to TRBJ2-2; 10 bases line up with TRBD2. V shed 5 bases, J shed 2 bases, and the junction held 2 bases outside the gene matches. The CDR3 extends over 15 amino acids. The V gene's germline CDR1 is MNHNY and CDR2 SVGAGI (reference sequence). The CDR3 sequence: CASSRTSGNTGELFF. DNA of the CDR3: TGTGCCAGCAGTAGGACTAGCGGCAACACCGGGGAGCTGTTTTTT.

This chain links TRBV27 with TRBJ2-1; 9 bases fit TRBD2. With V trimmed by 2 bases and J by 3 bases, 5 bases remained unmatched. Germline CDR1 is MNHEY and CDR2 is SMNVEV (reference sequence). This CDR3 is built from 16 residues. The CDR3 here is CASSLLAGTFYNEQFF. The CDR3 DNA sequence: TGTGCCAGCAGTTTACTAGCGGGGACCTTCTACAATGAGCAGTTCTTC.

In this sample, this clone turned up once. The chain combines TRBV3-1 (or the pseudogene TRBV3-2) with TRBJ1-1; maybe TRBD1 (5 bases). This CDR3 contains 14 residues. Germline CDR1 is LGHDT and CDR2 is YNNKEL (reference sequence). The V gene lost 5 bases and the J gene lost 5 bases, with 15 bases spanning the gap. This CDR3 reads CASSFEPGGTEAFF. The CDR3 DNA reads as TGTGCCAGCAGCTTCGAACCGGGGGGGACTGAAGCTTTCTTT.

The J gene is TRBJ2-1, the V gene TRBV5-1; TRBD2 aligns across 7 bases. The ends lost 4 bases at V and 7 bases at J; junction bases unmatched: 11. The CDR3 runs 15 residues. The germline CDR1 and CDR2 sequences are SGHRS and YFSETQ. The CDR3 region is CASSPRGGRTNEQFF. Written as DNA, the CDR3 is TGCGCCAGCAGCCCTCGCGGCGGGAGAACTAATGAGCAGTTCTTC. Complete variable domain (other parts from reference TRBV5-1 and TRBJ2-1): KAGVTQTPRYLIKTRGQQVTLSCSPISGHRSVSWYQQTPGQGLQFLFEYFSETQRNKGNFPGRFSGRQFSNSRSEMNVSTLELGDSALYLCASSPRGGRTNEQFFGPGTRLTVL.

This clone has a handful of counts. J is TRBJ1-1 and V is TRBV19, with 8 bases aligning to TRBD1. This CDR3 has 16 amino acids. Germline CDR1 and CDR2: LNHDA and SQIVND (reference sequence). After removal of 8 bases from V and 2 bases from J, the junction contained 13 bases not matched to a gene. DNA of the CDR3: TGTGCCAGTCGAAGGTACAGGGGGATGTATAACACTGAAGCTTTCTTT. This sequence encodes CASRRYRGMYNTEAFF.

The V and J genes are TRBV19 and TRBJ1-1, with a possible D match to TRBD1 (5 bases). CDR1 and CDR2 from the germline V gene are LNHDA and SQIVND (reference sequence). Trimming left V 7 bases short and J 5 bases short, with 17 bases between. This CDR3 contains 14 residues. This CDR3 reads CASTVYRRGTEAFF. The DNA of the CDR3 is TGTGCCAGTACCGTATACAGGAGGGGAACTGAAGCTTTCTTT.

The chain couples TRBV5-4 to TRBJ2-4; 7 nucleotides match TRBD1. This CDR3 has 13 residues. CDR1 and CDR2 (germline): SGHNT, YYREEE (reference sequence). V lost 4 bases, J lost 8 bases, and 6 bases stayed unmatched. CDR3 amino acids: CASSPGQEYIQYF. The CDR3 DNA reads as TGTGCCAGCAGCCCTGGACAGGAGTACATTCAGTACTTC.

V gene TRBV6-6 combines with J gene TRBJ1-3; no firm D call. This CDR3 comprises 12 residues. Germline V gives CDR1 MNHNY, CDR2 SVGAGI (reference sequence). V was pared by 7 bases and J by 2 bases, with 6 bases between. CDR3 region: CASMSPGNTIYF. In DNA form, the CDR3 reads TGTGCCAGCATGAGTCCTGGAAACACCATATATTTT.